These 28 T cell receptor beta chains originate from one sample sequenced in a study of CD8 T cells in Susac syndrome. RNA was extracted with the RNeasy kit, and a quantity of about 0.45 to 1 ug was reverse transcribed using random hexamers. TCRdb redid the calling of the immunoSEQ multiplex PCR reads with MiXCR, one entry per CDR3 protein. The sample includes about 200,000 distinct CDR3 sequences, about 96% of them seen just once. Specimen: CD4+ T cells from PBMCs. These receptors were obtained from a human donor with multiple sclerosis.

The chain employs TRBV13 and TRBJ1-6; no firm D call. The V gene's germline CDR1 is PRHDT and CDR2 FYEKMQ (reference sequence). The CDR3 length is 15 residues. Trimming pared 1 base from V and 4 bases from J, leaving 8 bases between. CDR3 in amino acids: CASSLVAEYNSPLHF. The DNA for the CDR3 is TGTGCCAGCAGCTTAGTGGCAGAGTATAATTCACCCCTCCACTTT. Full variable domain (remainder filled in from reference TRBV13 and TRBJ1-6): AAGVIQSPRHLIKEKRETATLKCYPIPRHDTVYWYQQGPGQDPQFLISFYEKMQSDKGSIPDRFSAQQFSDYHSELNMSSLELGDSALYFCASSLVAEYNSPLHFGNGTRLTVT.

The gene calls are TRBV15 and TRBJ2-1; D is possibly TRBD2 (6 bases). The CDR3 loop spans 13 amino acids. The germline V gene encodes CDR1 LNHNV and CDR2 YYDKDF (reference sequence). The V and J ends lost 3 bases and 10 bases respectively, with 13 bases between them. CDR3 coding DNA: TGTGCCACCAGCAGGAGGGAGGCCGGGGAGCAGTTCTTC. Its protein product is CATSRREAGEQFF.

This chain joins TRBV5-1 and TRBJ1-1, with D tentatively TRBD1 (5 bases). The germline gives CDR1 SGHRS, CDR2 YFSETQ. V lost 4 bases and J lost 7, with 8 bases in between. The CDR3 loop spans 11 amino acids. CDR3: CASSGTFEAFF. CDR3 nucleotide sequence: TGCGCCAGCAGCGGGACCTTTGAAGCTTTCTTT.

This clonotype was seen only once. The chain carries TRBV18 and TRBJ2-7; 9 bases match TRBD2. The CDR3 is made up of 15 amino acids. V trimming: 2 bases; J trimming: 3 bases; junction bases outside the gene matches: 5. The germline gives CDR1 KGHSH, CDR2 LQKENI. CDR3: CASSPRETSGYEQYF. Written as DNA, the CDR3 is TGTGCCAGCTCACCAAGGGAGACTAGCGGCTACGAGCAGTACTTC.

The DNA for the CDR3 is TGTGCCAGCAGCTCATTTCCGACAGATATGAACACTGAAGCTTTCTTT. It translates to CASSSFPTDMNTEAFF. V is TRBV11-1 and J is TRBJ1-1, with a tentative D call TRBD1 (5 bases). CDR3 length: 16 amino acids. Looked up from germline, CDR1 is SGHAT and CDR2 is FQDESV (reference sequence). Deletions cut 4 bases from V and 0 bases from J, with 15 bases between.

The chain combines TRBV6-1 with TRBJ1-2; no firm D call. This CDR3 is built from 12 residues. Deletions cut 3 bases from V and 8 bases from J, with 10 bases between. Germline values: CDR1 MNHNS, CDR2 SASEGT. The CDR3: CASSEPGRGYTF. The CDR3 DNA reads TGTGCCAGCAGTGAGCCTGGACGGGGCTACACCTTC.

The chain is built from TRBV3-1 and TRBJ1-1; 7 bases map to TRBD1. Trimming removed 1 base from V and 8 bases from J; junction bases left unmatched: 4. Looked up from germline, CDR1 is LGHDT and CDR2 is YNNKEL (reference sequence). The CDR3 runs 13 residues. The chain's CDR3 is CASSQVTQGEAFF. The CDR3 DNA reads as TGTGCCAGCAGCCAAGTGACACAGGGGGAAGCTTTCTTT. Filled out from reference TRBV3-1 and TRBJ1-1, the complete variable domain reads DTAVSQTPKYLVTQMGNDKSIKCEQNLGHDTMYWYKQDSKKFLKIMFSYNNKELIINETVPNRFSPKSPDKAHLNLHINSLELGDSAVYFCASSQVTQGEAFFGQGTRLTVV.

The CDR3 coding sequence is TGTGCCAGCAGGAGGACTAGCGGGAACCAAGAGACCCAGTACTTC. Its translation: CASRRTSGNQETQYF. The chain employs TRBV7-8 and TRBJ2-5; 12 nucleotides line up with TRBD2. V was clipped by 6 bases and J by 0 bases; unmatched bases: 2. This CDR3 is 15 amino acids long. Germline-derived CDR1 and CDR2 are SGHVS and FQNEAQ.

This chain connects TRBV12-3 or TRBV12-4 to TRBJ2-1, with 8 bases lining up with TRBD2. The CDR3 runs 13 residues. J lost 4 bases, V lost 8 bases, and 4 bases had no gene match. CDR3 amino acids: CASLQREYNEQFF. DNA for the CDR3: TGTGCCAGCCTTCAGCGGGAGTACAATGAGCAGTTCTTC.

The gene calls are TRBV3-1 and TRBJ2-4, with 7 positions matching TRBD1. V shed 4 bases and J 8 bases; nucleotides not matched to a gene: 11. Germline assignment: CDR1 LGHDT and CDR2 YNNKEL (reference sequence). The length of the CDR3 is 15 residues. CDR3 sequence reads: CASSRNTGEWDIQYF. The CDR3 region has the DNA TGTGCCAGCAGCCGGAATACAGGGGAGTGGGACATTCAGTACTTC.

The chain is built from TRBV2 and TRBJ2-7; D is perhaps TRBD2 (5 bases). The CDR3 totals 13 residues. In germline, CDR1 is SNHLY, CDR2 FYNNEI. The V and J ends lost 2 bases and 9 bases respectively, with 14 bases between them. In DNA form, the CDR3 reads TGTGCCAGCAGTGAAAGGGTGGGAGTAGGGCAGTACTTC. Translated: CASSERVGVGQYF.

The chain joins TRBV29-1 to TRBJ1-5; D may be TRBD1 (5 bases). In germline, CDR1 is SQVTM, CDR2 ANQGSEA. The CDR3 is 13 amino acids. Trimming cost V 6 bases and J 2 bases, with 11 bases left between them. CDR3 bases: TGCAGCGTGGGGGGGTCGGGCAATCAGCCCCAGCATTTT. It codes for CSVGGSGNQPQHF. The whole variable domain, remainder taken from reference TRBV29-1 and TRBJ1-5, is SAVISQKPSRDICQRGTSLTIQCQVDSQVTMMFWYRQQPGQSLTLIATANQGSEATYESGFVIDKFPISRPNLTFSTLTVSNMSPEDSSIYLCSVGGSGNQPQHFGDGTRLSIL.

The rearrangement uses TRBV4-1 and TRBJ2-1; 7 bases are shared with TRBD2. V lost 4 bases and J lost 8; bases outside the gene matches: 8. The length of the CDR3 is 14 residues. Germline lookup yields CDR1 MGHRA and CDR2 YSYEKL. The CDR3 loop reads CASSRRTSVDEQFF. CDR3 in DNA: TGCGCCAGCAGCCGCCGTACTAGCGTCGATGAGCAGTTCTTC.

The chain employs TRBV6-5 and TRBJ1-1; perhaps TRBD1 as D (5 bases). The CDR3 sequence is 15 residues long. Per germline, CDR1 MNHEY and CDR2 SVGAGI. Trimming cost V 0 bases and J 1 base, with 9 bases left between them. CDR3 sequence reads: CASSYSFTGNTEAFF. CDR3 nucleotide sequence: TGTGCCAGCAGTTACTCTTTTACAGGGAACACTGAAGCTTTCTTT.

This clonotype was counted once. V usage is TRBV29-1 and J usage is TRBJ2-3; 9 bases fit TRBD2. The germline CDR1 and CDR2 sequences are SQVTM and ANQGSEA. With 5 bases clipped from V and 9 bases from J, the junction kept 12 bases outside the gene matches. This CDR3 comprises 14 residues. DNA of the CDR3: TGCAGCGTTTCGCCTAGCGGGATTACCAGAACGCAGTATTTT. Its translation is CSVSPSGITRTQYF.

J is TRBJ2-5 and V is TRBV14, with D possibly matching TRBD2 (5 bases). The CDR3 loop spans 15 amino acids. The ends were cut back, 2 bases at V and 1 base at J, with 11 bases in the middle. Germline assignment: CDR1 SGHDN and CDR2 FVKESK. CDR3 in amino acids: CASSQRGRPQETQYF. The DNA of the CDR3 is TGTGCCAGCAGCCAAAGAGGGCGTCCCCAAGAGACCCAGTACTTC.

This clonotype has just one count. The rearrangement joins TRBV12-3 or TRBV12-4 to TRBJ2-2; D unclear. Trimming removed 2 bases from V and 0 bases from J, with 7 bases in between. The CDR3 length is 15 residues. For the CDR3, the DNA is TGTGCCAGCAGTTTAATACAAGCGAACACCGGGGAGCTGTTTTTT. Translated, it gives CASSLIQANTGELFF.

The V gene is TRBV3-1, the J gene TRBJ1-1, with no clear D. Trimming removed 4 bases from V and 3 bases from J, with 15 bases in between. CDR1 LGHDT and CDR2 YNNKEL come from the germline V gene (reference sequence). The CDR3 has 15 residues. This chain's CDR3 is CASSLLGSGDTEAFF. The CDR3 DNA is TGTGCCAGCAGCCTACTGGGTTCCGGCGACACTGAAGCTTTCTTT.

This chain links TRBV29-1 with TRBJ1-3; no clear D. CDR1 SQVTM and CDR2 ANQGSEA come from the germline V gene. Trimming pared 5 bases from V and 0 bases from J, leaving 8 bases between. This CDR3 contains 13 residues. CDR3 amino acids: CSVRLSSGNTIYF. CDR3 nucleotides: TGCAGCGTTCGGCTCTCCTCTGGAAACACCATATATTTT.

The J gene is TRBJ2-5, the V gene TRBV30; D is possibly TRBD2 (6 bases). Trimming removed 4 bases at V and 3 bases at J, with 18 bases between. Per germline, CDR1 GTSNPN and CDR2 SVGIG (reference sequence). This CDR3 is built from 15 residues. The CDR3 bases are TGTGCCTGGAATCGTGGAGGGCAGAAAGAAGAGACCCAGTACTTC. It translates to CAWNRGGQKEETQYF.

The V gene is TRBV24-1, the J gene TRBJ2-5, with TRBD1 identical over 7 bases. Germline V gene sequence: CDR1 KGHDR, CDR2 SFDVKD. The CDR3 is made up of 15 amino acids. The ends lost 4 bases at V and 3 bases at J; junction bases unmatched: 7. The CDR3 bases are TGTGCCACCAGTGACATAGGGACAGCAAAAGAGACCCAGTACTTC. Translating it yields CATSDIGTAKETQYF.

This chain joins TRBV24-1 and TRBJ2-7; D is unresolved. In germline, CDR1 is KGHDR, CDR2 SFDVKD. The CDR3 runs 15 residues. Trimming removed 5 bases at V and 5 bases at J, with 18 bases between. CDR3 bases: TGTGCCACCAGTGGGCAAGTCATGAGGTCCCACGAGCAGTACTTC. This codes for CATSGQVMRSHEQYF.

V gene TRBV20-1 combines with J gene TRBJ2-1; D is tentatively TRBD1 or TRBD2 (5 bases each). The V end lost 4 bases, the J end lost 4 bases, and 14 bases lay between the germline ends. Germline CDR1 is DFQATT and CDR2 is SNEGSKA (reference sequence). The length of the CDR3 is 14 residues. CDR3: CSATPLGVYNEQFF. The CDR3, as DNA: TGCAGTGCTACCCCCCTGGGGGTTTACAATGAGCAGTTCTTC.

This clonotype was found once. This chain joins TRBV7-9 and TRBJ2-1; D is perhaps TRBD1 (6 bases). Germline CDR1 and CDR2: SEHNR and FQNEAQ (reference sequence). Trimming cost V 6 bases and J 7 bases, with 16 bases left between them. The CDR3 consists of 14 residues. Here the CDR3 reads CASRSIRGRNEQFF. Written as DNA, the CDR3 is TGTGCCAGCAGGTCGATCAGGGGACGAAATGAGCAGTTCTTC.

The chain employs TRBV3-1 and TRBJ2-1, with TRBD2 matching over 11 bases. The germline CDR1 and CDR2 sequences are LGHDT and YNNKEL (reference sequence). The V and J ends lost 4 bases and 1 base, in that order; junction bases with no gene match: 15. CDR3 length: 20 amino acids. The CDR3 reads CASSRSIWVGTSGSYNEQFF. The CDR3 region has the DNA TGTGCCAGCAGCCGCTCAATTTGGGTCGGGACTAGCGGTTCCTACAATGAGCAGTTCTTC.

This clonotype was recorded only once. The chain couples TRBV24-1 to TRBJ2-1, with 14 bases matching TRBD2. CDR1 and CDR2 from the germline V gene are KGHDR and SFDVKD. Losses at the gene ends were 3 bases for V and 9 bases for J; bases not matched to a gene: 3. CDR3 length: 15 residues. The chain's CDR3 is CATSDGTSGSFEQFF. The CDR3 nucleotides read TGTGCCACCAGTGATGGGACTAGCGGGAGCTTTGAGCAGTTCTTC.

V is TRBV28 and J is TRBJ2-1; 12 bases align to TRBD2. Looked up from germline, CDR1 is MDHEN and CDR2 is SYDVKM. V lost 3 bases and J lost 8; bases outside the gene matches: 11. CDR3 length: 17 residues. CDR3 loop: CASSFFGLAGKRHEQFF. The CDR3, as DNA: TGTGCCAGCAGTTTTTTCGGACTAGCGGGAAAAAGGCATGAGCAGTTCTTC.

The rearrangement uses TRBV20-1 and TRBJ2-3; 8 bases match TRBD2. The ends lost 6 bases at V and 3 bases at J; junction bases unmatched: 8. Germline V lookup: CDR1 DFQATT, CDR2 SNEGSKA (reference sequence). This CDR3 contains 14 residues. CDR3 residues: CSASEASGTDTQYF. The CDR3 region has the DNA TGCAGTGCCTCGGAGGCTAGCGGGACAGATACGCAGTATTTT.